These 19 T cell receptor beta chains were all obtained from the same sample, sequenced in a study of cytomegalovirus exposure and HLA in healthy donors. Use of 60 Vbeta and 13 Jbeta primers characterized the PCR. Profiled with immunoSEQ multiplex PCR; TCRdb holds only in-frame clones, not every one. Here the sample table reports some 76,000 clones. Sequenced: PBMCs. Every receptor here comes from a man aged 40-49 years in good health and CMV-seronegative.

The gene calls are TRBV19 and TRBJ2-2; D remains unclear. CDR1 is LNHDA, CDR2 SQIVND, per germline (reference sequence). The CDR3 consists of 13 residues. The V end was cut by 5 bases, the J end by 2 bases, with 6 bases between. CDR3 DNA: TGTGCCAGTAGTTTCGGTAACACCGGGGAGCTGTTTTTT. Residues: CASSFGNTGELFF.

This chain joins TRBV30 and TRBJ1-4; D is ambiguous. Germline CDR1 reads GTSNPN; CDR2 reads SVGIG (reference sequence). The CDR3 is 13 amino acids. The germline V and J ends were trimmed by 0 bases and 7 bases, with 9 bases remaining between them. CDR3 region: CAWSVVDGEKLFF. The CDR3 DNA sequence: TGTGCCTGGAGTGTAGTAGATGGTGAAAAACTGTTTTTT.

The CDR3 region has the DNA TGCGCCAGCAGTCAATCGGGGCAGAAGAACTATGGCTACACCTTC. It yields the protein CASSQSGQKNYGYTF. This rearrangement joins TRBV23-1 to TRBJ1-2; perhaps TRBD1 as D (5 bases). TRBV23-1 is filed as an ORF, its function uncertain. This CDR3 region has 15 residues. Trimming shortened V by 0 bases and J by 2 bases, and 10 bases separated the two germline ends.

V usage is TRBV18 and J usage is TRBJ2-7, with 11 bases identical to TRBD1. Germline V gives CDR1 KGHSH, CDR2 LQKENI. This CDR3 has 14 residues. J lost 7 bases, V lost 3 bases, and 5 bases had no gene match. The CDR3 DNA reads as TGTGCCAGCTCACCCGGGACAGGGGGTTCTGAGCAGTACTTC. This encodes CASSPGTGGSEQYF.

This rearrangement joins TRBV6-5 to TRBJ2-7, with D perhaps TRBD1 (5 bases). Per germline, CDR1 MNHEY and CDR2 SVGAGI. V was clipped by 0 bases and J by 1 base, with 10 bases between them. The CDR3 has 15 residues. CDR3 bases: TGTGCCAGCAGTTACTCATGGGGCGAGTCCTACGAGCAGTACTTC. It codes for CASSYSWGESYEQYF.

V usage is TRBV19 and J usage is TRBJ1-4; 7 bases line up with TRBD1. Trimming removed 2 bases from V and 5 bases from J; junction bases left unmatched: 11. The germline V gene has CDR1 LNHDA and CDR2 SQIVND (reference sequence). The CDR3 sequence is 17 residues long. This CDR3 reads CASSIPLTGAGNEKLFF. DNA of the CDR3: TGTGCCAGTAGTATACCCCTAACAGGGGCGGGGAATGAAAAACTGTTTTTT.

The V and J genes are TRBV5-6 and TRBJ2-3; TRBD2 aligns across 8 bases. Germline loops: CDR1 SGHDT, CDR2 YYEEEE. V was clipped by 7 bases and J by 6 bases; unmatched bases: 13. This CDR3 spans 15 amino acids. In DNA, the CDR3 is TGTGCCAGCTCAAACAGCGGGGGCGGGTACGATACGCAGTATTTT. Its translation is CASSNSGGGYDTQYF.

J is TRBJ2-1 and V is TRBV29-1; 11 bases align to TRBD1. This CDR3 is 13 amino acids long. The V segment lost 7 bases and the J segment 6 bases; nucleotides outside the gene matches: 5. CDR1 and CDR2 (germline): SQVTM, ANQGSEA. CDR3 DNA sequence: TGCAGCGCCGGACAGGGGGCTATCAATGAGCAGTTCTTC. This gives the protein CSAGQGAINEQFF.

The chain carries TRBV9 and TRBJ2-1, with 11 bases aligning to TRBD2. The CDR3 runs to 18 residues. With V trimmed by 0 bases and J by 3 bases, 8 bases remained unmatched. Germline V gene lookup returns CDR1 SGDLS and CDR2 YYNGEE. In DNA, the CDR3 is TGTGCCAGCAGCGTAGGTCTTAGCGGGGGGGCCGTCTACAATGAGCAGTTCTTC. Its translation: CASSVGLSGGAVYNEQFF.

This chain connects TRBV30 to TRBJ1-6; D call uncertain. V was clipped by 2 bases and J by 1 base, with 9 bases between them. Per the germline V gene, CDR1 is GTSNPN and CDR2 is SVGIG (reference sequence). The CDR3 loop spans 15 amino acids. The CDR3 DNA follows: TGTGCCTGGAGTTTGGGCAGGTCCTATAATTCACCCCTCCACTTT. Protein sequence: CAWSLGRSYNSPLHF.

V and J are TRBV5-1 and TRBJ2-3; 8 nucleotides align to TRBD2. The germline V gene encodes CDR1 SGHRS and CDR2 YFSETQ. V dropped 2 bases and J dropped 2; count of bases not matched to a gene: 7. The CDR3 is made up of 16 amino acids. The CDR3 nucleotides read TGCGCCAGCAGCTTAAGGCGGGGGGCCTTCACAGATACGCAGTATTTT. Protein product: CASSLRRGAFTDTQYF.

This rearrangement joins TRBV28 to TRBJ1-2; 7 bases map to TRBD1. Unmatched junction bases numbered 4, after V lost 5 bases and J lost 1 base. CDR1 is MDHEN, CDR2 SYDVKM, per germline. There are 14 residues in the CDR3. The CDR3 loop is CASSGQEINYGYTF. The CDR3, as DNA: TGTGCCAGCAGTGGACAGGAGATTAACTATGGCTACACCTTC.

The V call is TRBV30, the J call TRBJ1-2, with 7 bases identical to TRBD1. Germline loops: CDR1 GTSNPN, CDR2 SVGIG (reference sequence). J was trimmed by 4 bases and V by 5 bases; bases with no gene match: 10. The CDR3 runs to 14 residues. The CDR3 loop reads CAWDSGTALYGYTF. CDR3 nucleotide sequence: TGTGCCTGGGATTCCGGGACAGCCCTCTATGGCTACACCTTC.

The chain is built from TRBV4-3 and TRBJ1-2; TRBD1 agrees at 7 bases. Trimming took 1 base from V and 4 from J; bases not matched to a gene: 3. The CDR3 runs 14 residues. CDR1 and CDR2 from the germline V gene are LGHNA and YSLEER. The CDR3 DNA sequence: TGCGCCAGCAGCCAAGGACAGGGTGGCTATGGCTACACCTTC. Translating it yields CASSQGQGGYGYTF.

The chain employs TRBV30 and TRBJ2-7, with D perhaps matching TRBD1 (7 bases). The CDR3 runs 15 residues. V gave up 0 bases and J gave up 7 bases, with 19 bases separating them. CDR1 and CDR2 from the germline V gene are GTSNPN and SVGIG (reference sequence). The CDR3 DNA reads TGTGCCTGGAGTGTTTTGGCAGGGGGGCTCGGAGAGCAGTACTTC. Protein: CAWSVLAGGLGEQYF.

This chain joins TRBV5-8 and TRBJ2-6, with D unresolved. The CDR3 runs to 16 residues. In germline, CDR1 is SGHTS, CDR2 YDEGEE. Trimming shortened V by 5 bases and J by 0 bases, and 12 bases separated the two germline ends. CDR3 DNA sequence: TGTGCCAGCAGATTTGAGGTCTTCTCTGGGGCCAACGTCCTGACTTTC. It is translated as CASRFEVFSGANVLTF.

This chain uses TRBV30 with TRBJ1-1, with D uncertain. This CDR3 comprises 11 residues. CDR1 and CDR2 (germline): GTSNPN, SVGIG (reference sequence). V lost 4 bases to trimming and J lost 7 bases, with 10 bases between them. CDR3 amino acids: CAWNFAGEAFF. Written as DNA, the CDR3 is TGTGCCTGGAATTTTGCGGGTGAAGCTTTCTTT.

The CDR3: CASSLASGGTDTQYF. CDR3 nucleotide sequence: TGTGCCAGCAGCCTGGCTAGCGGAGGCACAGATACGCAGTATTTT. This chain links TRBV7-2 with TRBJ2-3; 7 bases line up with TRBD2. There are 15 residues in the CDR3. V lost 5 bases to trimming and J lost 1 base; unmatched junction nucleotides: 6. Germline V lookup: CDR1 SGHTA, CDR2 FQGNSA.

V is TRBV9 and J is TRBJ2-1; D is ambiguous. V was cut by 3 bases and J by 2 bases, with 12 bases left in between. Germline V lookup: CDR1 SGDLS, CDR2 YYNGEE. The CDR3 runs 15 residues. DNA for the CDR3: TGTGCCAGCAGCGCGAGGAGTGCCGCCTACAATGAGCAGTTCTTC. Its protein is CASSARSAAYNEQFF. The full variable domain, with the rest looked up from reference TRBV9 and TRBJ2-1, is DSGVTQTPKHLITATGQRVTLRCSPRSGDLSVYWYQQSLDQGLQFLIQYYNGEERAKGNILERFSAQQFPDLHSELNLSSLELGDSALYFCASSARSAAYNEQFFGPGTRLTVL.